What follows are 23 T cell receptor beta chains derived from one specimen sequenced in a study of blood T cell repertoires in COVID-19. Clones were read by immunoSEQ multiplex PCR, and TCRdb kept only the in-frame ones, dropping some. The sample carries a few hundred thousand clones, over 75% recorded once. The sequencing sample was made of PBMCs or T cells enriched from blood (not recorded which). The receptors shown here come from a woman aged 25 to 39 who had recovered from COVID-19.

The rearrangement links TRBV28 to TRBJ2-5, with TRBD1 matching over 7 bases. Germline CDR1 reads MDHEN; CDR2 reads SYDVKM. Trimming took 4 bases from V and 4 from J; bases not matched to a gene: 9. The CDR3 covers 15 residues. This CDR3 reads CASSSRTGALETQYF. CDR3 DNA: TGTGCCAGCAGTTCTCGGACAGGTGCGTTAGAGACCCAGTACTTC.

The J gene is TRBJ2-2, the V gene TRBV12-5; 9 nucleotides agree with TRBD2. There are 17 residues in the CDR3. J was trimmed by 8 bases and V by 1 base; bases with no gene match: 11. The germline gives CDR1 LGHNT, CDR2 FRNRAP. This CDR3 is CASGLDGASGVVGELFF. As DNA, the CDR3 is TGTGCTAGTGGTTTGGACGGGGCTAGCGGGGTAGTAGGGGAGCTGTTTTTT.

This chain uses TRBV18 with TRBJ1-3, with TRBD1 matching 8 bases. V dropped 3 bases and J dropped 3; count of bases not matched to a gene: 4. The CDR3 sequence is 15 residues long. Germline lookup yields CDR1 KGHSH and CDR2 LQKENI. In nucleotides, the CDR3 is TGTGCCAGCTCACCCAAGGGACAGGTTGGAAACACCATATATTTT. Protein product: CASSPKGQVGNTIYF.

The V call is TRBV24-1, the J call TRBJ1-1, with a possible D match to TRBD1 (6 bases). CDR1 and CDR2 from the germline V gene are KGHDR and SFDVKD. The CDR3 runs to 15 residues. With 2 bases removed from V and 2 bases from J, the gap between germline ends came to 11 bases. CDR3 bases: TGTGCCACCAGTGATTCAGGGGTCAAAAACACTGAAGCTTTCTTT. As protein: CATSDSGVKNTEAFF.

The chain joins TRBV7-3 to TRBJ1-4, with 12 bases aligning to TRBD1. The CDR3 has 18 amino acids. Germline assignment: CDR1 SGHTA and CDR2 FQGTGA. Germline trimming cut 5 bases from V and 5 bases from J; bases unmatched to any gene: 12. The CDR3 protein is CASSPPFRDRGQNEKLFF. In nucleotides, the CDR3 is TGTGCCAGCAGCCCCCCCTTCCGGGACAGGGGGCAGAATGAAAAACTGTTTTTT.

The V gene is TRBV25-1, the J gene TRBJ2-5; no reliable D call. The CDR3 is 14 amino acids. The ends were cut back, 4 bases at V and 2 bases at J, with 11 bases in the middle. Germline CDR1 is MGHDK and CDR2 is SYGVNS. In DNA form, the CDR3 reads TGTGCCAGCAGTGGGTGGCAGTCACAAGAGACCCAGTACTTC. As protein: CASSGWQSQETQYF.

J is TRBJ1-4 and V is TRBV3-1 (or the pseudogene TRBV3-2); D unresolved. This CDR3 has 15 residues. The V gene's germline CDR1 is LGHDT and CDR2 YNNKEL (reference sequence). V was shortened by 4 bases and J by 2 bases, with 11 bases between the two germline ends. The CDR3 bases are TGTGCCAGCAGCCTACTAGGTAGGACTAATGAAAAACTGTTTTTT. Its translation: CASSLLGRTNEKLFF.

CDR3 coding DNA: TGTGCCAGCAGTCTAGCGGGGGGCCGTTACAATGAGCAGTTCTTC. Translating gives CASSLAGGRYNEQFF. The chain joins TRBV6-2 or TRBV6-3 to TRBJ2-1; 11 bases are a match to TRBD2. The V segment lost 5 bases and the J segment 4 bases; nucleotides outside the gene matches: 4. The CDR3 has 15 amino acids. Per the germline V gene, CDR1 is MNHEY and CDR2 is SVGEGT.

CDR3 bases: TGTGCCAGCAGCTACAGGGGTAGGGGTTCACCCCTCCACTTT. Translating gives CASSYRGRGSPLHF. The V gene is TRBV7-2, the J gene TRBJ1-6; 7 bases are a match to TRBD1. The junction had 6 bases not matched to a gene; V was cut back by 4 bases and J by 9 bases. The CDR3 is made up of 14 amino acids. Germline-derived CDR1 and CDR2 are SGHTA and FQGNSA.

The V gene is TRBV4-3, the J gene TRBJ2-1; 12 positions agree with TRBD2. The CDR3 extends over 17 amino acids. In germline, CDR1 is LGHNA, CDR2 YSLEER. The V gene end was trimmed by 0 bases and the J gene end by 7 bases; junction bases not matched to a gene: 7. CDR3 DNA: TGCGCCAGCAGCCAAGAAGGAGGTCTAGCGGGGGGGAATGAGCAGTTCTTC. It translates to CASSQEGGLAGGNEQFF.

The chain has TRBV30 and TRBJ2-7; D is perhaps TRBD1 (6 bases). The V and J ends lost 8 bases and 2 bases respectively, with 10 bases between them. The V gene's germline CDR1 is GTSNPN and CDR2 SVGIG (reference sequence). The CDR3 sequence is 11 residues long. CDR3 protein: CALNRAYEQYF. CDR3 bases: TGTGCCCTAAACAGGGCCTACGAGCAGTACTTC.

Here the CDR3 DNA reads TGTGCCAGCAGCGCCGGGACAGGGAATCAGCCCCAGCATTTT. It encodes CASSAGTGNQPQHF. The chain links TRBV9 to TRBJ1-5, with 9 nucleotides matching TRBD1. The germline V gene has CDR1 SGDLS and CDR2 YYNGEE. The V segment lost 3 bases and the J segment 4 bases; nucleotides outside the gene matches: 2. The CDR3 consists of 14 residues.

The chain employs TRBV30 and TRBJ2-7, with D tentatively TRBD1 (5 bases). Germline CDR1 is GTSNPN and CDR2 is SVGIG (reference sequence). Between the trimmed V and J ends, which lost 5 bases and 0 bases, there was a span of 11 bases. This CDR3 has 13 residues. The chain's CDR3 is CAWGSGFSYEQYF. Written as DNA, the CDR3 is TGTGCCTGGGGTTCAGGGTTCTCCTACGAGCAGTACTTC.

This clone was observed a single time. The chain uses TRBV3-1 (or the pseudogene TRBV3-2) and TRBJ1-4, with TRBD1 matching 12 bases. After removal of 3 bases from V and 7 bases from J, the junction contained 12 bases not matched to a gene. The CDR3 extends over 18 amino acids. Germline CDR1 reads LGHDT; CDR2 reads YNNKEL (reference sequence). The CDR3 coding sequence is TGTGCCAGCAGCCATTCCCCGGGACAGGGGGCTTGTTGTGAAAAACTGTTTTTT. Protein product: CASSHSPGQGACCEKLFF.

This chain links TRBV6-5 with TRBJ2-7; TRBD2 matches at 7 bases. This CDR3 is 14 amino acids long. Germline CDR1 is MNHEY and CDR2 is SVGAGI. Trimming cost V 5 bases and J 3 bases; bases outside gene matches: 7. The CDR3: CASSLSGAYYEQYF. The CDR3 DNA reads TGTGCCAGCAGTCTCAGCGGGGCTTACTACGAGCAGTACTTC.

The V call is TRBV5-4, the J call TRBJ2-5; 7 nucleotides align to TRBD2. The germline gives CDR1 SGHNT, CDR2 YYREEE (reference sequence). This CDR3 has 13 residues. V lost 4 bases and J lost 5; bases outside the gene matches: 5. The DNA for the CDR3 is TGTGCCAGCAGCGTTCGGGAGGCGGAGACCCAGTACTTC. It codes for CASSVREAETQYF.

The gene calls are TRBV30 and TRBJ1-2; D is unclear. The CDR3 contains 11 residues. Looked up from germline, CDR1 is GTSNPN and CDR2 is SVGIG (reference sequence). The ends were cut back, 3 bases at V and 4 bases at J, with 6 bases in the middle. CDR3 bases: TGTGCCTGGAGAACGGGCTATGGCTACACCTTC. The encoded protein is CAWRTGYGYTF.

The rearrangement links TRBV27 to TRBJ1-4; D may be TRBD1 (5 bases). There are 14 residues in the CDR3. The V gene's germline CDR1 is MNHEY and CDR2 SMNVEV (reference sequence). V lost 2 bases and J lost 4, with 8 bases in between. CDR3 residues: CASSLQGSNEKLFF. As DNA, the CDR3 is TGTGCCAGCAGTTTACAGGGAAGTAATGAAAAACTGTTTTTT.

The chain couples TRBV6-5 to TRBJ2-7; possible D gene TRBD1, 5 bases. The CDR3 extends over 15 amino acids. Germline-derived CDR1 and CDR2 are MNHEY and SVGAGI. V was cut by 6 bases and J by 2 bases, with 17 bases left in between. The CDR3 loop is CASSRDFSSPYEQYF. CDR3 coding DNA: TGTGCCAGCAGCAGGGATTTCTCTTCCCCCTACGAGCAGTACTTC.

Details on this clone: The sample contains more than one DNA sequence encoding this CDR3. This sequence joins TRBV30 and TRBJ1-5; the D gene is possibly TRBD1 (5 bases). The CDR3 sequence is 13 residues long. CDR1 GTSNPN and CDR2 SVGIG come from the germline V gene (reference sequence). V lost 0 bases, J lost 4 bases, and 7 bases lay in between. The CDR3 sequence: CAWSVQGNQPQHF. The CDR3 nucleotides are TGTGCCTGGAGTGTTCAGGGTAATCAGCCCCAGCATTTT.

Here the CDR3 reads CASRAGGATNEKLFF. CDR3 sequence (DNA): TGTGCCAGCAGGGCCGGGGGGGCAACTAATGAAAAACTGTTTTTT. This rearrangement joins TRBV7-9 to TRBJ1-4, with D maybe TRBD1 (5 bases). V lost 6 bases, J lost 0 bases, and 11 bases lay in between. The CDR3 runs 15 residues. Germline CDR1 SEHNR, CDR2 FQNEAQ (reference sequence).

The chain is built from TRBV5-4 and TRBJ1-2, with TRBD1 matching 10 bases. Germline CDR1 SGHNT, CDR2 YYREEE (reference sequence). J lost 6 bases, V lost 0 bases, and 2 bases had no gene match. The length of the CDR3 is 14 residues. Here the CDR3 reads CASSLGQGANGYTF. The DNA for the CDR3 is TGTGCCAGCAGCTTGGGACAGGGGGCGAATGGCTACACCTTC.

The rearrangement joins TRBV4-3 to TRBJ1-4, with D uncertain. Trimming took off 4 bases at V and 10 bases at J, with 19 bases between the two ends. CDR1 and CDR2 (germline): LGHNA, YSLEER. This CDR3 spans 15 amino acids. As DNA, the CDR3 is TGCGCCAGCAGCCGGGATCTGCTCGAAGGAGGAAAACTGTTTTTT. Translating it yields CASSRDLLEGGKLFF.